The 27 T cell receptor beta chains below come from one sample, sequenced in a study of cytomegalovirus exposure and HLA in healthy donors. The PCR used 60 Vbeta and 13 Jbeta primers. Assay used: immunoSEQ multiplex PCR; TCRdb lists only in-frame clones, some missing. The sample has roughly 200,000 clones; roughly 80% are singletons. The sequenced material came from PBMCs. All receptors derive from a woman in her twenties or thirties in good health and CMV-seropositive.

This rearrangement joins TRBV5-1 to TRBJ1-1; no reliable D call. Trimming pared 0 bases from V and 1 base from J, leaving 10 bases between. The CDR3 has 15 residues. Germline V gene sequence: CDR1 SGHRS, CDR2 YFSETQ. The CDR3 loop is CASSLGDTPNTEAFF. The CDR3 DNA reads as TGCGCCAGCAGCTTGGGAGACACTCCGAACACTGAAGCTTTCTTT.

This rearrangement joins TRBV20-1 to TRBJ2-1; D unclear. This CDR3 region has 11 residues. Trimming removed 3 bases at V and 10 bases at J, with 10 bases between. Germline CDR1 is DFQATT and CDR2 is SNEGSKA (reference sequence). DNA for the CDR3: TGCAGTGCTAGTTCGGCAGGCGAGCAGTTCTTC. It specifies CSASSAGEQFF.

The chain is built from TRBV27 and TRBJ2-1, with D perhaps TRBD2 (6 bases). The CDR3 sequence is 15 residues long. CDR1 is MNHEY and CDR2 is SMNVEV in the germline V gene (reference sequence). The V gene lost 7 bases and the J gene lost 2 bases, with 15 bases spanning the gap. CDR3 in DNA: TGTGCCAGCACCCCCGATGGGGGGACCTACAATGAGCAGTTCTTC. This gives the protein CASTPDGGTYNEQFF.

Comments on this clone: A read error may account for a junction end that differs from germline. J is TRBJ2-5 and V is TRBV4-1, with D perhaps TRBD2 (5 bases). CDR1 is MGHRA, CDR2 YSYEKL, per germline. The CDR3 is 15 amino acids. This CDR3 is CASSQDTRRQEAQYF. The CDR3 DNA sequence: TGCGCCAGCAGCCAAGATACACGGAGGCAAGAGGCCCAGTACTTC.

DNA of the CDR3: TGTGCCAGCAGCGTAGCAGGGGACAATGAGCAGTTCTTC. This codes for CASSVAGDNEQFF. The chain employs TRBV9 and TRBJ2-1; perhaps TRBD1 as D (6 bases). The CDR3 length is 13 residues. The V end was cut by 0 bases, the J end by 5 bases, with 6 bases between. CDR1 is SGDLS, CDR2 YYNGEE, per germline.

CDR3 loop: CASSDPGQGNRSPLHF. The CDR3 nucleotides are TGTGCCAGCAGTGACCCGGGACAGGGAAACAGGTCACCCCTCCACTTT. V gene TRBV6-1 combines with J gene TRBJ1-6, with TRBD1 matching 9 bases. The CDR3 loop spans 16 amino acids. Germline loops: CDR1 MNHNS, CDR2 SASEGT. V shed 3 bases, J shed 10 bases, and the junction held 10 bases outside the gene matches.

The rearrangement links TRBV5-8 to TRBJ2-5; 9 nucleotides line up with TRBD2. Germline trimming cut 2 bases from V and 2 bases from J; bases unmatched to any gene: 4. The length of the CDR3 is 15 residues. Germline lookup yields CDR1 SGHTS and CDR2 YDEGEE. CDR3 sequence (DNA): TGTGCCAGCAGCTTAGCGGGAGGTGGTCAAGAGACCCAGTACTTC. Its translation: CASSLAGGGQETQYF.

This clone is a singleton in its sample. The CDR3 DNA reads as TGTGCCAGCAGCTGGGGGGGTCGCGGGTACCAAGAGACCCAGTACTTC. This encodes CASSWGGRGYQETQYF. The chain couples TRBV7-2 to TRBJ2-5, with TRBD2 matching over 7 bases. Germline lookup yields CDR1 SGHTA and CDR2 FQGNSA. The CDR3 has 16 amino acids. The junction had 8 bases not matched to a gene; V was cut back by 4 bases and J by 0 bases. The entire variable domain, with the rest obtained from reference TRBV7-2 and TRBJ2-5, is as follows: GAGVSQSPSNKVTEKGKDVELRCDPISGHTALYWYRQSLGQGLEFLIYFQGNSAPDKSGLPSDRFSAERTGGSVSTLTIQRTQQEDSAVYLCASSWGGRGYQETQYFGPGTRLLVL.

V and J are TRBV6-5 and TRBJ1-1; 7 nucleotides agree with TRBD1. The CDR3 spans 14 residues. Germline assignment: CDR1 MNHEY and CDR2 SVGAGI. Trimming took 5 bases from V and 4 from J; bases not matched to a gene: 7. The CDR3, as DNA: TGTGCCAGCAGTACCCACAGGGGAAGCACTGAAGCTTTCTTT. Protein product: CASSTHRGSTEAFF.

This clone was seen once. J is TRBJ2-7 and V is TRBV15; D might be TRBD2 (5 bases). The germline CDR1 and CDR2 sequences are LNHNV and YYDKDF (reference sequence). V lost 4 bases and J 2 bases, leaving 15 bases between the germline ends. The CDR3 is made up of 15 amino acids. CDR3 residues: CATSISPPGTYEQYF. CDR3 sequence (DNA): TGTGCCACCAGCATTTCACCCCCGGGGACCTACGAGCAGTACTTC.

This clone was observed a handful of times. The chain is built from TRBV7-9 and TRBJ2-5; 7 bases line up with TRBD2. This CDR3 comprises 14 residues. Germline V gives CDR1 SEHNR, CDR2 FQNEAQ (reference sequence). V shed 5 bases, J shed 5 bases, and the junction held 8 bases outside the gene matches. CDR3 sequence (DNA): TGTGCCAGCAGCCCCCACACCGGGGGGGAGACCCAGTACTTC. Its translation is CASSPHTGGETQYF.

The rearrangement uses TRBV7-3 and TRBJ1-2, with 11 bases matching TRBD1. V lost 3 bases, J lost 6 bases, and 9 bases stayed unmatched. The CDR3 covers 16 residues. Germline CDR1 is SGHTA and CDR2 is FQGTGA. CDR3: CASSFGPGQGVHGYTF. The CDR3 region has the DNA TGTGCCAGCAGCTTCGGACCGGGACAGGGGGTCCATGGCTACACCTTC.

The chain recombines TRBV7-6 with TRBJ2-1; 11 nucleotides agree with TRBD2. CDR1 is SGHVS and CDR2 is FNYEAQ in the germline V gene. V gave up 4 bases and J gave up 5 bases; unmatched junction bases: 4. The CDR3 covers 15 residues. In DNA form, the CDR3 reads TGTGCCAGCAGCTCAACTAGCGGGGGCAACAATGAGCAGTTCTTC. It codes for CASSSTSGGNNEQFF.

This clone came up a few times. The CDR3 bases are TGTGCCAGCAGTTACCGGGAAAACAATGAGCAGTTCTTC. It is translated as CASSYRENNEQFF. The chain recombines TRBV6-6 with TRBJ2-1, with D possibly TRBD2 on 5 matching bases. V gave up 2 bases and J gave up 5 bases, with 7 bases separating them. The CDR3 covers 13 residues. CDR1 and CDR2 from the germline V gene are MNHNY and SVGAGI (reference sequence).

The chain carries TRBV2 and TRBJ1-5, with a possible D match to TRBD1 (5 bases). Germline CDR1 SNHLY, CDR2 FYNNEI. The CDR3 spans 15 residues. V shed 5 bases and J shed 1 base, with 12 bases lying between them. The CDR3 protein is CASSTRQGSNQPQHF. The CDR3 DNA is TGTGCCAGCAGTACTCGGCAGGGAAGCAATCAGCCCCAGCATTTT.

The V gene is TRBV11-3, the J gene TRBJ2-3; possibly TRBD2 for D (5 bases). The V gene lost 2 bases and the J gene lost 9 bases, with 9 bases spanning the gap. Germline CDR1 SGHNT, CDR2 YENEEA. The CDR3 has 12 amino acids. The CDR3 is CASSLMGDTQYF. The DNA for the CDR3 is TGTGCCAGCAGCTTAATGGGAGACACGCAGTATTTT.

This chain connects TRBV19 to TRBJ2-1; 8 bases are a match to TRBD2. The CDR3 length is 16 residues. Germline loops: CDR1 LNHDA, CDR2 SQIVND (reference sequence). V gave up 3 bases and J gave up 3 bases; unmatched junction bases: 7. The CDR3 here is CASSMIDTSGYNEQFF. The CDR3 DNA is TGTGCCAGTAGTATGATCGATACTAGCGGCTACAATGAGCAGTTCTTC.

This rearrangement joins TRBV5-1 to TRBJ1-2, with TRBD1 matching over 7 bases. V dropped 4 bases and J dropped 4; count of bases not matched to a gene: 10. Germline CDR1 SGHRS, CDR2 YFSETQ. The CDR3 has 15 amino acids. For the CDR3, the DNA is TGCGCCAGCAGCCCGGAAGGGGGCGCGGGCTATGGCTACACCTTC. It translates to CASSPEGGAGYGYTF.

The V call is TRBV29-1, the J call TRBJ2-3, with 8 bases that match TRBD1. The length of the CDR3 is 14 residues. Per the germline V gene, CDR1 is SQVTM and CDR2 is ANQGSEA. Trimming took 6 bases from V and 4 from J; bases not matched to a gene: 9. The CDR3 loop reads CSVGQGKTSDTQYF. Written as DNA, the CDR3 is TGCAGCGTCGGACAGGGAAAGACGTCAGATACGCAGTATTTT.

The chain carries TRBV28 and TRBJ1-2; D possibly corresponds to TRBD1 (6 bases). The CDR3 runs 13 residues. Germline-derived CDR1 and CDR2 are MDHEN and SYDVKM. Trimming shortened V by 10 bases and J by 1 base, and 13 bases separated the two germline ends. The CDR3 DNA sequence: TGTGCCATCGAGTTGGACAGTAACTATGGCTACACCTTC. Its protein product is CAIELDSNYGYTF.

The chain couples TRBV4-1 to TRBJ1-2; possibly TRBD1 for D (5 bases). The CDR3 spans 15 residues. The germline V gene has CDR1 MGHRA and CDR2 YSYEKL. The ends were cut back, 1 base at V and 4 bases at J, with 13 bases in the middle. The CDR3 sequence is CASSQVYGAAYGYTF. The CDR3 nucleotides read TGCGCCAGCAGCCAAGTTTATGGGGCAGCCTATGGCTACACCTTC.

The gene calls are TRBV7-6 and TRBJ1-1, with a tentative D call TRBD1 (6 bases). The CDR3 totals 12 residues. The ends were cut back, 1 base at V and 12 bases at J, with 12 bases in the middle. Germline V gene data show CDR1 as SGHVS and CDR2 as FNYEAQ. The CDR3 bases are TGTGCCAGCAGCTTAGAGGGCAGGGGAACTTTCTTT. Translation gives CASSLEGRGTFF.

The rearrangement joins TRBV6-5 to TRBJ2-5; TRBD2 agrees at 10 bases. TRBJ2-7 explains the end of the DNA better; the J call may be wrong. CDR3 length equals 15 residues. CDR1 is MNHEY, CDR2 SVGAGI, per germline. The CDR3 region has the DNA TGTGCCACTGGCGGAGGGAGTAGCGGGAGGCACGAGCAGTACTTC. Its protein is CATGGGSSGRHEQYF.

This chain joins TRBV29-1 and TRBJ1-1, with 11 bases aligning to TRBD1. This CDR3 is built from 11 residues. V gave up 6 bases and J gave up 8 bases; unmatched junction bases: 2. CDR1 SQVTM and CDR2 ANQGSEA come from the germline V gene. In nucleotides, the CDR3 is TGCAGCGTCGGGACAGGGGGGGAAGCTTTCTTT. This encodes CSVGTGGEAFF.

This chain links TRBV7-9 with TRBJ1-3; 7 positions match TRBD1. The V segment lost 2 bases and the J segment 0 bases; nucleotides outside the gene matches: 4. The germline V gene has CDR1 SEHNR and CDR2 FQNEAQ (reference sequence). The CDR3 contains 16 residues. The CDR3 sequence is CASSLTGQISGNTIYF. CDR3 in DNA: TGTGCCAGCAGCTTAACGGGACAGATCTCTGGAAACACCATATATTTT. The variable domain in full, completed from reference TRBV7-9 and TRBJ1-3, reads DTGVSQNPRHKITKRGQNVTFRCDPISEHNRLYWYRQTLGQGPEFLTYFQNEAQLEKSRLLSDRFSAERPKGSFSTLEIQRTEQGDSAMYLCASSLTGQISGNTIYFGEGSWLTVV.

Of note for this clone: Other DNA sequences from this sample encode an identical CDR3 as well. The rearrangement links TRBV29-1 to TRBJ1-3; D gene uncertain. V was trimmed by 1 base and J by 10 bases, leaving 11 bases between them. This CDR3 contains 12 residues. The germline V gene has CDR1 SQVTM and CDR2 ANQGSEA. CDR3 DNA: TGCAGCGTTGAAGCACCCGGGTATACCATATATTTT. Translation gives CSVEAPGYTIYF.

CDR3 bases: TGCGCCAGCAGCCAAGACCCCATTGAGCAGTTCTTC. It translates to CASSQDPIEQFF. This chain uses TRBV4-1 with TRBJ2-1; D remains ambiguous. The ends were cut back, 0 bases at V and 9 bases at J, with 6 bases in the middle. CDR3 length: 12 amino acids. Germline CDR1 and CDR2: MGHRA and YSYEKL.